These 28 T cell receptor beta chains originate from one sample sequenced in a study of regulatory T cells in long-lasting Graves disease. The time point here: newly diagnosed GD, antithyroid drugs for less than 3 months. After RNA was extracted from PBMCs, the TCR library was made from it. Relying on iRepertoire HTBI primers and Arm-PCR of CDR3 regions, the team built TCR beta libraries. Using its own MiXCR run on the multiplex PCR reads, TCRdb lists one record per CDR3 protein. The sample holds 390,000 or so distinct CDR3 sequences, 12% seen once. The sample also formed part of further work on T cells in Graves' hyperthyroidism and ophthalmopathy.

The sample here was peripheral blood mononuclear cells (PBMCs), taken at new diagnosis, from a patient treated with antithyroid drugs. The source is a woman between 18 and 29 years old with Graves disease.

Remarks on this clonotype: A much larger clone lies one base from this, so it may be a read error. The chain combines TRBV12-3 or TRBV12-4 with TRBJ2-5; D not resolved. This CDR3 has 13 amino acids. V dropped 7 bases and J dropped 5 bases, with 14 bases sitting between them. CDR3 sequence reads: CASNFGRRETQYF. CDR3 nucleotides: TGTGCCAGCAATTTTGGGCGTAGGGAGACCCAGTACTTC.

The chain joins TRBV28 to TRBJ2-1, with TRBD2 matching 8 bases. The CDR3 has 16 amino acids. Germline V gives CDR1 MDHEN, CDR2 SYDVKM. V was clipped by 3 bases and J by 4 bases; unmatched bases: 8. The CDR3 DNA follows: TGTGCCAGCAGTTTGGATCCTAGCGGGCCGTACAATGAGCAGTTCTTC. Protein: CASSLDPSGPYNEQFF.

This clonotype was counted ten times or more. One junction end disagrees with the germline gene, perhaps due to a read error. The chain carries TRBV12-3 or TRBV12-4 and TRBJ2-7; D unclear. The CDR3 loop spans 12 amino acids. CDR3: CASSLVLNEQYF. CDR3 in DNA: TGTGCCAGCAGCTTAGTTTTGAACGAGCAGTACTTC.

This clonotype was counted ten times or more. The chain carries TRBV30 and TRBJ2-4; perhaps TRBD1 as D (6 bases). With 8 bases removed from V and 0 bases from J, the gap between germline ends came to 14 bases. The CDR3 covers 14 residues. The germline CDR1 and CDR2 sequences are GTSNPN and SVGIG (reference sequence). CDR3 in DNA: TGTGCCAGCTCACAGGGAATAGCCAAAAACATTCAGTACTTC. Translation: CASSQGIAKNIQYF. Together with reference TRBV30 and TRBJ2-4, the CDR3 gives the full variable domain: SQTIHQWPATLVQPVGSPLSLECTVEGTSNPNLYWYRQAAGRGLQLLFYSVGIGQISSEVPQNLSASRPQDRQFILSSKKLLLSDSGFYLCASSQGIAKNIQYFGAGTRLSVL.

This clonotype was seen at least ten times. The chain couples TRBV13 to TRBJ1-1, with a tentative D call TRBD1 (6 bases). Germline values: CDR1 PRHDT, CDR2 FYEKMQ (reference sequence). Trimming cost V 4 bases and J 0 bases, with 15 bases left between them. The CDR3 has 16 amino acids. CDR3: CASSSNARGLNTEAFF. The CDR3 nucleotides read TGTGCCAGCAGCTCCAACGCCAGGGGTTTGAACACTGAAGCTTTCTTT. Together with reference TRBV13 and TRBJ1-1, the CDR3 gives the full variable domain: AAGVIQSPRHLIKEKRETATLKCYPIPRHDTVYWYQQGPGQDPQFLISFYEKMQSDKGSIPDRFSAQQFSDYHSELNMSSLELGDSALYFCASSSNARGLNTEAFFGQGTRLTVV.

At least ten counts were recorded for this clonotype. The chain uses TRBV13 and TRBJ2-3, with D unresolved. This CDR3 contains 15 residues. The germline gives CDR1 PRHDT, CDR2 FYEKMQ (reference sequence). V was shortened by 2 bases and J by 2 bases, with 11 bases between the two germline ends. The CDR3 DNA sequence: TGTGCCAGCAGCTTATTCCCAGCGAACACAGATACGCAGTATTTT. Translation gives CASSLFPANTDTQYF.

The J gene is TRBJ2-5, the V gene TRBV20-1, with 7 bases matching TRBD2. CDR1 is DFQATT, CDR2 SNEGSKA, per germline (reference sequence). The CDR3 has 13 amino acids. After removal of 5 bases from V and 4 bases from J, the junction contained 7 bases not matched to a gene. This CDR3 is CSAGPRLAETQYF. The CDR3 DNA reads as TGCAGTGCTGGACCGCGACTAGCAGAGACCCAGTACTTC.

The chain joins TRBV18 to TRBJ1-5; no reliable D call. The V gene's germline CDR1 is KGHSH and CDR2 LQKENI. The CDR3 contains 19 residues. V shed 2 bases and J shed 3 bases, with 23 bases lying between them. The CDR3 spells CASSPYDPENKKTNQPQHF. The DNA for the CDR3 is TGTGCCAGCTCACCATATGACCCAGAAAATAAAAAAACCAATCAGCCCCAGCATTTT.

This clonotype came up many times. The gene calls are TRBV3-1 and TRBJ2-5; D remains ambiguous. The CDR3 sequence is 14 residues long. Germline values: CDR1 LGHDT, CDR2 YNNKEL (reference sequence). V shed 4 bases and J shed 3 bases, with 12 bases lying between them. CDR3 in amino acids: CASSLLGPEETQYF. CDR3 nucleotide sequence: TGTGCCAGCAGCCTCTTAGGGCCAGAAGAGACCCAGTACTTC.

Points on this clonotype: A much larger clone sits a single nucleotide away, making a read error possible. CDR3 sequence (DNA): TGTGTCACTCAAGGCTTCCCCACAGATACGCAGTATTTT. Its translation: CVTQGFPTDTQYF. The chain has TRBV6-2 or TRBV6-3 and TRBJ2-3; D is unresolved. CDR1 is MNHEY and CDR2 is SVGEGT in the germline V gene. This CDR3 has 13 residues.

CDR3 nucleotides: TGTGCCAGCAGCTCACAATTCCTGGTGGGTCGTTCAGTTAATCAGCCCCAGCATTTT. Its translation: CASSSQFLVGRSVNQPQHF. The chain links TRBV7-8 to TRBJ1-5; D remains ambiguous. Trimming took off 4 bases at V and 4 bases at J, with 26 bases between the two ends. The CDR3 has 19 amino acids. Per germline, CDR1 SGHVS and CDR2 FQNEAQ.

The chain recombines TRBV4-1 with TRBJ1-4, with D unclear. This CDR3 contains 15 residues. Germline values: CDR1 MGHRA, CDR2 YSYEKL. The V and J ends lost 2 bases and 6 bases respectively, with 13 bases between them. This CDR3 is CASSQIKSLDEKLFF. CDR3 nucleotides: TGCGCCAGCAGCCAAATTAAATCCCTGGATGAAAAACTGTTTTTT.

Notes on this clonotype: A much more abundant neighbour one base away suggests this may be a read error. For the CDR3, the DNA is TGTGCCAGCATTAGGGACAATTCCGCGTGGGGGACTGAAGCTTTCTTT. This encodes CASIRDNSAWGTEAFF. The chain is built from TRBV6-2 or TRBV6-3 and TRBJ1-1; D might be TRBD1 (6 bases). V was cut by 7 bases and J by 5 bases, with 23 bases left in between. This CDR3 spans 16 amino acids. Germline CDR1 is MNHEY and CDR2 is SVGEGT.

CDR3 nucleotide sequence: TGTGCCAGCAGCACCGACTATACTACCTACGAGCAGTACTTC. Its translation is CASSTDYTTYEQYF. The chain joins TRBV7-2 to TRBJ2-7, with a tentative D call TRBD2 (5 bases). This CDR3 is 14 amino acids long. CDR1 and CDR2 (germline): SGHTA, FQGNSA. Trimming pared 5 bases from V and 2 bases from J, leaving 13 bases between.

The count of this clonotype is one. A far bigger clonotype differs at one base, so this is likely a read error. The chain uses TRBV2 and TRBJ2-1; TRBD2 might be the D (6 bases). The germline V gene encodes CDR1 SNHLY and CDR2 FYNNEI. The CDR3 length is 14 residues. Trimming left V 7 bases short and J 10 bases short, with 20 bases between. CDR3 sequence reads: CASTLGRGAYEQFF. In nucleotides, the CDR3 is TGTGCCAGCACACTGGGGCGGGGCGCCTACGAGCAGTTCTTC.

This clonotype was seen more than once but under ten times. V is TRBV28 and J is TRBJ2-4, with D unclear. Germline values: CDR1 MDHEN, CDR2 SYDVKM. The V and J ends lost 3 bases and 0 bases respectively, with 6 bases between them. This CDR3 has 14 residues. Here the CDR3 DNA reads TGTGCCAGCAGTTTTGACCTAGCCAAAAACATTCAGTACTTC. Translation: CASSFDLAKNIQYF.

In this sample, this clonotype turned up many times. V and J are TRBV12-3 or TRBV12-4 and TRBJ2-2; D possibly corresponds to TRBD1 (5 bases). V lost 7 bases, J lost 0 bases, and 12 bases lay in between. This CDR3 has 15 amino acids. CDR3 sequence: CASTQGSANTGELFF. CDR3 DNA: TGTGCCAGCACCCAGGGTTCCGCGAACACCGGGGAGCTGTTTTTT.

The sample holds many counts of this clonotype. The V gene is TRBV29-1, the J gene TRBJ2-1; no definite D call. V lost 7 bases, J lost 0 bases, and 10 bases lay in between. The CDR3 totals 13 residues. Germline assignment: CDR1 SQVTM and CDR2 ANQGSEA. As DNA, the CDR3 is TGCAGCGCCGAGCGCCGCTCCTACAATGAGCAGTTCTTC. Its protein is CSAERRSYNEQFF.

This chain uses TRBV5-1 with TRBJ2-1, with 9 bases that match TRBD2. The CDR3 spans 17 residues. V shed 1 base and J 2 bases; nucleotides not matched to a gene: 7. Per germline, CDR1 SGHRS and CDR2 YFSETQ. CDR3 region: CASSLRSLAGAYNEQFF. The CDR3 bases are TGCGCCAGCAGCTTGAGGTCCTTAGCGGGAGCCTACAATGAGCAGTTCTTC.

This clonotype was observed at least ten times. The chain links TRBV19 to TRBJ1-1, with 8 bases lining up with TRBD1. CDR3 size: 15 residues. Germline V CDR1 and CDR2: LNHDA, SQIVND (reference sequence). V shed 6 bases and J 1 base; nucleotides not matched to a gene: 7. CDR3 in amino acids: CASRNRDRRNTEAFF. The CDR3 bases are TGTGCCAGTAGGAACCGGGACAGGAGGAACACTGAAGCTTTCTTT.

This clonotype was picked up many times. The chain has TRBV7-3 and TRBJ1-1, with TRBD1 matching 10 bases. The CDR3 runs 15 residues. The V segment lost 5 bases and the J segment 5 bases; nucleotides outside the gene matches: 8. CDR1 and CDR2 from the germline V gene are SGHTA and FQGTGA. The CDR3 nucleotides are TGTGCCAGCAGCCCGACAGGGGGCTGGAGAACTGAAGCTTTCTTT. Translating it yields CASSPTGGWRTEAFF.

The sample holds many counts of this clonotype. The genes are TRBV28 and TRBJ2-7; no definite D call. The CDR3 is 12 residues long. V gave up 8 bases and J gave up 0 bases, with 8 bases separating them. Germline CDR1 and CDR2: MDHEN and SYDVKM. The CDR3 DNA reads as TGTGCCAGCGTCGGTTCCTCCTACGAGCAGTACTTC. It translates to CASVGSSYEQYF.

This clonotype was recorded at least ten times. The CDR3 spells CSLRGREAFF. DNA for the CDR3: TGCAGTCTACGGGGCCGAGAAGCTTTCTTT. The J gene is TRBJ1-1, the V gene TRBV20-1; TRBD1 might be the D (5 bases). Germline lookup yields CDR1 DFQATT and CDR2 SNEGSKA (reference sequence). V was cut by 8 bases and J by 8 bases, with 12 bases left in between. The CDR3 contains 10 residues.

For this clonotype: This may be a read error: a much more frequent sequence differs by one nucleotide. V usage is TRBV20-1 and J usage is TRBJ2-5, with unresolved D. Trimming took 6 bases from V and 11 from J, leaving 22 bases between them. The germline V gene has CDR1 DFQATT and CDR2 SNEGSKA (reference sequence). The CDR3 has 13 amino acids. This CDR3 reads CSATEGSYNEQYF. Written as DNA, the CDR3 is TGCAGTGCAACGGAAGGATCCTACAATGAGCAGTACTTC.

Details on this clonotype: The junction shows a germline mismatch at one end, possibly a read error. This sequence joins TRBV7-2 and TRBJ1-2; 7 bases fit TRBD1. The CDR3 covers 17 residues. The germline V gene encodes CDR1 SGHTA and CDR2 FQGNSA. CDR3 in amino acids: CAGSGPGQGDEEGGYTF. CDR3 nucleotide sequence: TGTGCCGGCAGCGGCCCGGGGCAGGGGGATGAAGAGGGTGGCTACACCTTC.

Details on this clonotype: Likely a read error: the CDR3 ends without its conserved phenylalanine or tryptophan. This chain uses TRBV6-2 or TRBV6-3 with TRBJ1-5; D is possibly TRBD1 (5 bases). Trimming left V 2 bases short and J 6 bases short, with 5 bases between. Germline V CDR1 and CDR2: MNHEY, SVGEGT. The CDR3 sequence is 12 residues long. The CDR3: CASSYGGQPQHS. For the CDR3, the DNA is TGTGCCAGCAGTTACGGGGGTCAGCCCCAGCATTCT.

This clonotype was recorded at least ten times. The chain recombines TRBV28 with TRBJ2-4; TRBD1 is a possible D gene (6 bases). The germline CDR1 and CDR2 sequences are MDHEN and SYDVKM. Trimming removed 8 bases from V and 9 bases from J, with 14 bases in between. This CDR3 spans 12 amino acids. The CDR3 sequence is CASGTPEVIQYF. The CDR3 DNA follows: TGTGCCAGCGGGACACCGGAGGTCATTCAGTACTTC.

The rearrangement joins TRBV29-1 to TRBJ2-1; possible D gene TRBD1, 5 bases. The ends were cut back, 0 bases at V and 4 bases at J, with 13 bases in the middle. This CDR3 contains 15 residues. Germline loops: CDR1 SQVTM, CDR2 ANQGSEA. CDR3 DNA sequence: TGCAGCGTTGAAGATCGTAGGGGATTTTACAATGAGCAGTTCTTC. Protein sequence: CSVEDRRGFYNEQFF.